This TCR beta chain was captured in a study of T cells in Graves' hyperthyroidism and ophthalmopathy. V trimming: 5 bases; J trimming: 2 bases; junction bases outside the gene matches: 4. The CDR3 totals 15 residues. Germline CDR1 and CDR2: SNHLY and FYNNEI. RNA transcripts provided the source from which TCR beta CDR3 regions were amplified. Primed by the HTBI set, a first-round RT-PCR was run on the TCR CDR3. TCRdb reprocessed the multiplex PCR reads with MiXCR, giving one entry per CDR3 protein. The sample consists of about 690,000 distinct CDR3 sequences, approximately 15% of them appearing once. An absence of ophthalmopathy progression within 18 months meant stable Graves' hyperthyroidism. Clinicians diagnosed patients from clinical symptoms, serum thyroxine and TRAb, thyroid ultrasound and orbital computed tomography. PBMCs were sourced from more than 9 ml fresh peripheral blood. This clonotype was counted ten times or more.

Material: blood. This clonotype was obtained from a man in his fifties or sixties with Graves' hyperthyroidism. The chain uses TRBV2 and TRBJ2-2, with 8 bases aligning to TRBD1. CDR3 DNA sequence: TGTGCCAGCAGTTTTGACAGGGGAAACACCGGGGAGCTGTTTTTT. Translated, it gives CASSFDRGNTGELFF. The complete variable domain, with remaining parts taken from reference TRBV2 and TRBJ2-2, reads EPEVTQTPSHQVTQMGQEVILRCVPISNHLYFYWYRQILGQKVEFLVSFYNNEISEKSEIFDDQFSVERPDGSNFTLKIRSTKLEDSAMYFCASSFDRGNTGELFFGEGSRLTVL.